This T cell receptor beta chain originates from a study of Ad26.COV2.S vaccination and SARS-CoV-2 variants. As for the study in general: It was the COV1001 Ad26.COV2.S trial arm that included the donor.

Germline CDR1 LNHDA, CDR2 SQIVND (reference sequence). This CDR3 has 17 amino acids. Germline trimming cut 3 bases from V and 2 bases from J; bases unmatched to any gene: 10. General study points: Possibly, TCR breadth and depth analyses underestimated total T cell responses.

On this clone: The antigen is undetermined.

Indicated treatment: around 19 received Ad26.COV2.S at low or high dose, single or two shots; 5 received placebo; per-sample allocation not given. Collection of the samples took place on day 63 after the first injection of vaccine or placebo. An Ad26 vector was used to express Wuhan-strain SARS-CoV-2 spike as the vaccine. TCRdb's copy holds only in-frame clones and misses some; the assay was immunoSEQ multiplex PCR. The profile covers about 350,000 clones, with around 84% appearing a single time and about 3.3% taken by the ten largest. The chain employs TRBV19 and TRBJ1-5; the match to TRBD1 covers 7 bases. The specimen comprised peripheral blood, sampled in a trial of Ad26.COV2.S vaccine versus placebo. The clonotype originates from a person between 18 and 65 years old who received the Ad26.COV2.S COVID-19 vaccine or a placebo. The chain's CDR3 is CASSIDGRQGGNQPQHF. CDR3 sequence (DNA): TGTGCCAGTAGTATCGATGGGAGACAGGGTGGCAATCAGCCCCAGCATTTT.